This TCR beta chain stems from a study of spatial heterogeneity in lung cancer. Study-wide context: The follow-up PBMC samples were sequenced whenever they were available. The median time to follow-up was around two years after resection. Raw-read counts averaged over ten per unique TCR and UMI combination. Regarding the study as a whole: Resection blood, more than follow-up blood, showed ubiquitous expanded tumor TCRs.

Every TCR cDNA molecule carried a tag that served as a unique molecular identifier. A single record per CDR3 protein comes from TCRdb applying MiXCR to the 5' RACE reads. The sample holds about 52,000 distinct CDR3 sequences; 6.5% to 7.5% are singletons and the top ten take approximately 40%. This clonotype was picked up a small number of times. Its antigen is currently unknown. Time point indicated: blood at routine non-recurrence follow-up after resection. Frozen PBMC, nontumor lung or tumor provided whole RNA, which was sequenced unsorted. CDR3 length equals 18 residues. Per germline, CDR1 SGHRS and CDR2 YFSETQ. V lost 4 bases and J lost 1; bases outside the gene matches: 16.

The sample consisted of PBMCs, taken at follow-up. The clonotype originates from a female donor with early-stage non-small cell lung cancer. The chain couples TRBV5-1 to TRBJ1-1, with 7 bases aligning to TRBD1. Here the CDR3 DNA reads TGCGCCAGCAGCACGGGAAGGCAGGGGGTAGGTCGGAACACTGAAGCTTTCTTT. Its translation: CASSTGRQGVGRNTEAFF.